This is a list of T cell receptor beta chains from one sample in a study of blood T cell repertoires in COVID-19. Measured with immunoSEQ multiplex PCR; TCRdb has only the in-frame clones, and not every one. The sample carries some 70,000 clones, 80% to 90% recorded once. Sequenced: peripheral blood. These receptor sequences come from a man aged 45-60 years with active COVID-19. The CDR3 runs from the conserved cysteine through the conserved F or W. The D gene is left open where the match is weak. Size is omitted from some rows. Given values are once, few, many or a class for expanded clones.

>TRBV5-4|15|TRBJ1-1|TRBD1|-
TGTGCCAGCAGCCCAAAGGGGACAGAGAACACTGAAGCTTTCTTT
CASSPKGTENTEAFF
>TRBV30|14|TRBJ1-2|-|-
TGTGCCTGGAGTGCGCCATCTAAACTCAATGGCTACACCTTC
CAWSAPSKLNGYTF
>TRBV2|16|TRBJ1-5|-|-
TGTGCCAGCAGTGAAATTGAAAAAGGGGGCAATCAGCCCCAGCATTTT
CASSEIEKGGNQPQHF
>TRBV5-5|14|TRBJ1-1|TRBD1|-
TGTGCCAGCAGCAAACAGGGGGCAGCCACTGAAGCTTTCTTT
CASSKQGAATEAFF
>TRBV4-1|17|TRBJ1-5|-|-
TGCGCCAGCAGCCAAGAATGGGGCAGGATTAGCAATCAGCCCCAGCATTTT
CASSQEWGRISNQPQHF
>TRBV6-2/TRBV6-3|17|TRBJ2-7|TRBD2|-
TGTGCCAGCAGTTCCGGGACTAGCGGGCTACCCCCCTACGAGCAGTACTTC
CASSSGTSGLPPYEQYF
>TRBV7-9|13|TRBJ1-2|-|-
TGTGCCAGCAGCCCCGACAGACGCTATGGCTACACCTTC
CASSPDRRYGYTF
>TRBV24-1|13|TRBJ2-2|TRBD1|-
TGTGCCACCAGACAGGGGGCAACCGGGGAGCTGTTTTTT
CATRQGATGELFF
>TRBV28|14|TRBJ2-7|-|few
TGTGCCAGCAGCCCTTCTGGGGCCCCCTACGAGCAGTACTTC
CASSPSGAPYEQYF
>TRBV4-1|15|TRBJ2-7|-|-
TGCGCCAGCAGCCAAGATACTACCACCTCCTACGAGCAGTACTTC
CASSQDTTTSYEQYF
>TRBV15|14|TRBJ2-7|-|-
TGTGCCACCAGCAGTGGCCGTTTGGGCCACGAGCAGTACTTC
CATSSGRLGHEQYF
>TRBV6-6|12|TRBJ1-2|-|-
TGTGCCAGCAGTTACGGGGGGAGCGGCTACACCTTC
CASSYGGSGYTF
>TRBV18|14|TRBJ2-1|-|-
TGTGCCAGCTCCAAGCTCCCCAACAGTGATGAGCAGTTCTTC
CASSKLPNSDEQFF
>TRBV19|15|TRBJ2-1|TRBD1|-
TGTGCCAGTAGTGTGGGACAGCCTGGCTACAATGAGCAGTTCTTC
CASSVGQPGYNEQFF
>TRBV3-1/TRBV3-2|18|TRBJ2-6|-|-
TGTGCCAGCAGCCAAGTAAGGCCAGGGGCGGTTGGGGCCAACGTCCTGACTTTC
CASSQVRPGAVGANVLTF
>TRBV7-8|13|TRBJ2-3|-|-
TGTGCCAGCAGCTTAGGGGGGGAGGAGATGCAGTATTTT
CASSLGGEEMQYF